This T cell receptor beta chain was recovered during a study of cytomegalovirus exposure and HLA in healthy donors. Study results and limitations: Later genetic work tied a missense DCLRE1C variant to beta-chain V and J trimming. It was confirmed in vitro that a few of the CMV-associated chains were specific for CMV antigens.

Trimming removed 4 bases from V and 4 bases from J, with 14 bases in between. Per the germline V gene, CDR1 is MDHEN and CDR2 is SYDVKM. The CDR3 totals 14 residues. Amplification used 60 Vbeta primers and 13 Jbeta primers. TCRdb's table, derived via immunoSEQ multiplex PCR, lists solely in-frame clones and lacks some. The sample contains approximately 160,000 clones, around 79% of which appear only once. As regards this clone: Its antigen is unidentified.

The V call is TRBV28, the J call TRBJ2-7; TRBD1 is a possible D gene (5 bases). The source is a man aged 30 to 39 in good health and CMV-seropositive. The sample comprised PBMCs. CDR3 loop: CASSSRAPYYEQYF. CDR3 DNA sequence: TGTGCCAGCAGTTCCAGGGCGCCCTATTACGAGCAGTACTTC.